This T cell receptor beta chain was captured in a study of patients and donors after allogeneic stem cell transplantation. The germline gives CDR1 KGHDR, CDR2 SFDVKD. The length of the CDR3 is 15 residues. The germline V and J ends were trimmed by 4 bases and 1 base, with 12 bases remaining between them. MiXCR, applied by TCRdb to the RT-PCR reads, yields one record per CDR3 protein. The table shows tens of thousands of distinct CDR3 sequences, with less than 5% occurring only once. This TCR was sampled from a human donor who was either an allogeneic HSCT recipient or a stem cell or donor lymphocyte infusion donor (not recorded which). It is not recorded whose cells these are; they may come from a transplant donor. The chain carries TRBV24-1 and TRBJ2-5; D is ambiguous. Sample: blood, either unsorted or a sorted T cell fraction (not recorded which). Here the CDR3 reads CATSEVSGFQETQYF. CDR3 nucleotide sequence: TGTGCCACCAGTGAAGTGTCCGGTTTCCAAGAGACCCAGTACTTC.